Following are 9 T cell receptor beta chains from one sample sequenced in a study of blood T cell repertoires in COVID-19. TCRdb's table, derived via immunoSEQ multiplex PCR, lists solely in-frame clones and lacks some. The sample has a few hundred thousand clones, less than 90% seen once. What was sequenced was peripheral blood. Receptors were obtained from a man between 60 and 75 years old who had recovered from COVID-19.

The chain carries TRBV7-2 and TRBJ1-2; 9 bases map to TRBD1. Germline V lookup: CDR1 SGHTA, CDR2 FQGNSA. There are 14 residues in the CDR3. V shed 5 bases and J 8 bases; nucleotides not matched to a gene: 9. CDR3 in amino acids: CASSPGQGPRGYTF. CDR3 nucleotide sequence: TGTGCCAGCAGCCCGGGACAGGGACCCAGGGGCTACACCTTC.

This chain joins TRBV4-2 and TRBJ1-2; D ambiguous. This CDR3 contains 15 residues. V was clipped by 0 bases and J by 7 bases, with 15 bases between them. CDR1 is LGHNA, CDR2 YNFKEQ, per germline. The CDR3 reads CASSQDQVEGIGYTF. DNA of the CDR3: TGTGCCAGCAGCCAAGATCAGGTGGAAGGCATTGGCTACACCTTC.

The chain is built from TRBV5-1 and TRBJ1-1, with 8 bases fitting TRBD1. Losses at the gene ends were 6 bases for V and 0 bases for J; bases not matched to a gene: 4. Germline V gives CDR1 SGHRS, CDR2 YFSETQ. CDR3 size: 14 residues. CDR3 residues: CASTRQGLNTEAFF. DNA for the CDR3: TGCGCCAGCACAAGACAGGGGTTGAACACTGAAGCTTTCTTT.

This clone was recorded once. This rearrangement joins TRBV5-1 to TRBJ2-7, with D possibly matching TRBD1 (6 bases). The CDR3 length is 14 residues. From germline, CDR1 is SGHRS and CDR2 YFSETQ. With 0 bases removed from V and 5 bases from J, the gap between germline ends came to 12 bases. The CDR3 spells CASSLVAGDHEQYF. The CDR3 nucleotides read TGCGCCAGCAGCTTGGTGGCAGGGGACCACGAGCAGTACTTC.

The CDR3, as DNA: TGTGCCAGCAGCCCCCCGGGACAGTATAATTCACCCCTCCACTTT. It codes for CASSPPGQYNSPLHF. The chain is built from TRBV14 and TRBJ1-6, with 7 bases that match TRBD1. Germline lookup yields CDR1 SGHDN and CDR2 FVKESK. Germline trimming cut 4 bases from V and 4 bases from J; bases unmatched to any gene: 4. The CDR3 extends over 15 amino acids.

The V gene is TRBV5-4, the J gene TRBJ2-3, with 9 bases that match TRBD2. The J segment lost 1 base and the V segment lost 1 base, leaving 1 base of the junction unmatched. Germline V gene data show CDR1 as SGHNT and CDR2 as YYREEE (reference sequence). The CDR3 spans 15 residues. CDR3: CASSLSGGRTDTQYF. CDR3 bases: TGTGCCAGCAGCTTGAGCGGGGGGCGCACAGATACGCAGTATTTT.

This chain connects TRBV24-1 to TRBJ2-1; 7 bases fit TRBD1. CDR1 and CDR2 from the germline V gene are KGHDR and SFDVKD. V lost 3 bases to trimming and J lost 3 bases; unmatched junction nucleotides: 4. This CDR3 has 15 residues. CDR3 bases: TGTGCCACCAGTGATCGGGACAGAGACTACAATGAGCAGTTCTTC. This codes for CATSDRDRDYNEQFF.

J is TRBJ2-2 and V is TRBV4-2, with 7 nucleotides matching TRBD2. Trimming cost V 0 bases and J 1 base; bases outside gene matches: 5. The CDR3 has 17 residues. Per germline, CDR1 LGHNA and CDR2 YNFKEQ. Written as DNA, the CDR3 is TGTGCCAGCAGCCAAGACGGGGGAGGGAGGAACACCGGGGAGCTGTTTTTT. Translating gives CASSQDGGGRNTGELFF.

The chain joins TRBV6-2 or TRBV6-3 to TRBJ2-2; 10 nucleotides align to TRBD1. V was clipped by 5 bases and J by 5 bases; unmatched bases: 17. The CDR3 loop spans 19 amino acids. Germline assignment: CDR1 MNHEY and CDR2 SVGEGT. The CDR3 loop reads CASSKRETGGQSKTGELFF. The CDR3 DNA is TGTGCCAGCAGTAAGAGGGAGACAGGGGGCCAGTCAAAAACCGGGGAGCTGTTTTTT.